Listed below are T cell receptor beta chains from one sample, sequenced in a study of blood T cell repertoires in COVID-19. Libraries were prepared by immunoSEQ multiplex PCR; TCRdb keeps only in-frame clonotypes and omits some of them. The profile shows about 260,000 clones, roughly 88% of them singletons. The specimen was PBMCs or T cells enriched from blood (not recorded which). The receptors were gathered from a middle-aged woman who had been exposed to COVID-19. Each CDR3 is given with its conserved first and last residue. Each record gives: J gene, CDR3 length, V gene, CDR3 protein.

>TRBJ2-7|15|TRBV9
CASSGTGHPSYEQYF
>TRBJ1-1|15|TRBV30
CAWWTGTVMNTEAFF
>TRBJ1-1|13|TRBV28
CASSLWRNTEAFF
>TRBJ2-3|18|TRBV3-1/TRBV3-2
CASSQVSSLAGGSDTQYF
>TRBJ1-3|15|TRBV4-2
CASSRGHSSGNTIYF
>TRBJ2-5|17|TRBV27
CASSFRLAGGPSETQYF
>TRBJ2-2|16|TRBV5-6
CASSLLGAGYTGELFF
>TRBJ1-6|14|TRBV6-5
CASSLGEVLSPLHF
>TRBJ1-2|16|TRBV5-5
CASSLTTGGLNYGYTF
>TRBJ2-1|16|TRBV18
CASSPQQGGGLNEQFF
>TRBJ1-2|13|TRBV27
CASSMTGVLGYTF
>TRBJ1-3|14|TRBV28
CASRGPGAGNTIYF
>TRBJ2-3|13|TRBV11-2
CASSSGPVDTQYF
>TRBJ1-2|13|TRBV7-9
CASSSFGGYGYTF
>TRBJ2-7|15|TRBV7-7
CASSPSTAASYEQYF
>TRBJ2-2|17|TRBV27
CASSTNRGGSNTGELFF
>TRBJ1-1|13|TRBV2
CASSQGLNTEAFF
>TRBJ2-7|12|TRBV7-9
CASSSEAYEQYF
>TRBJ1-6|16|TRBV7-8
CASSLDWTGLNSPLHF
>TRBJ1-4|17|TRBV4-2
CASSQEGAGTGEEKLFF
>TRBJ2-1|15|TRBV5-1
CASSPGQSSYNEQFF
>TRBJ1-4|16|TRBV19
CASSPRTATTGGKLFF
>TRBJ1-1|16|TRBV5-1
CASSLGSGTSNTEAFF
>TRBJ2-4|15|TRBV7-8
CASSPPQAGSNIQYF
>TRBJ2-6|19|TRBV5-1
CASSLVPGGRGSGANVLTF
>TRBJ2-5|14|TRBV21-1
CASSRLQGAETQYF
>TRBJ2-7|14|TRBV5-5
CASSLESGSYEQYF
>TRBJ1-6|13|TRBV2
CASSRGINSPLHF
>TRBJ2-7|18|TRBV4-3
CASSQDNSARMKSHEQYF
>TRBJ2-5|14|TRBV6-2/TRBV6-3
CASSPGGEQETQYF